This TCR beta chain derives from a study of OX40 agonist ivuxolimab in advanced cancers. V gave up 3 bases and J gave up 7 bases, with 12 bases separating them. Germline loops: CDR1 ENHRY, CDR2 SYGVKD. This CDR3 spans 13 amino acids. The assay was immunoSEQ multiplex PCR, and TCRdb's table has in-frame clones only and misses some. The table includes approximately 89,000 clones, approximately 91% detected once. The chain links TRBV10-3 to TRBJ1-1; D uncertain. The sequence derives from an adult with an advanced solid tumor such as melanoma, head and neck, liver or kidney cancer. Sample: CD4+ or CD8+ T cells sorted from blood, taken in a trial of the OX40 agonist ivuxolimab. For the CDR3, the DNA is TGTGCCATCAGTGATGATCCCCGGAGTGAAGCTTTCTTT. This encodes CAISDDPRSEAFF.